Listed below are T cell receptor beta chains from one sample, sequenced in a study of T cell clonotyping in hematopoietic cell transplantation. Sequencing used immunoSEQ multiplex PCR; TCRdb keeps in-frame clones, though not all of them. The table lists more than 65,000 clones, around 94% of them singletons. The sample taken for sequencing was peripheral blood mononuclear cells. The receptors were gathered from a man between 50 and 59 years old in good health. Some clones in this sample may be carry-over from other donors' samples. The CDR3 runs from the conserved cysteine through the conserved F or W. D genes are given only for firm matches. Expanded clones get a size class; other rows say once, few or many, or leave the size out.

TRBV11-2,.,TRBJ2-1,.,TGTGCCAGCAGCTTAGAGTTTCCGGGACTTTACAATGAGCAGTTCTTC,CASSLEFPGLYNEQFF
TRBV9,.,TRBJ2-1,once,TGTGCCAGCAGCGTAGGTAGCGGACTATACAATGAGCAGTTCTTC,CASSVGSGLYNEQFF
TRBV5-1,.,TRBJ2-7,.,TGCGCCAGCAGCTTGGGAGGGACGGCCTCCTACGAGCAGTACTTC,CASSLGGTASYEQYF
TRBV6-5,.,TRBJ1-5,.,TGTGCCAGCGGGGCAGGGCGGGGGAATCAGCCCCAGCATTTT,CASGAGRGNQPQHF
TRBV6-1,.,TRBJ1-4,.,TGTGCCAGCAGTGATTTTAGCGGCAGTCCACTGTTTTTT,CASSDFSGSPLFF
TRBV6-1,.,TRBJ2-7,.,TGTGCCAGCAGTGATCCCCGCGAGCAGTACTTC,CASSDPREQYF
TRBV6-1,TRBD1,TRBJ2-7,.,TGTGCCAGCCGGACGGGACAGGGATCGTCCTACGAGCAGTACTTC,CASRTGQGSSYEQYF
TRBV19,TRBD2,TRBJ2-7,once,TGTGCCACCTGGGGACTAGCGGGAGATGAGAGGGCATACGAGCAGTACTTC,CATWGLAGDERAYEQYF
TRBV7-2,.,TRBJ2-5,.,TGTGCCAGCAGCTTAGTTTGGGGGGGCGAAGAGACCCAGTACTTC,CASSLVWGGEETQYF
TRBV7-9,.,TRBJ2-2,.,TGTGCCAGCGGAGGGGGTAGAGTCACCGGGGAGCTGTTTTTT,CASGGGRVTGELFF
TRBV6-5,.,TRBJ1-2,.,TGTGCCAGCAGTTTCACCGGGACACTGGATGGCTACACCTTC,CASSFTGTLDGYTF
TRBV27,.,TRBJ2-2,.,TGTGCCAGCAGTGAGACAGCCCCGAACACCGGGGAGCTGTTTTTT,CASSETAPNTGELFF
TRBV7-6,.,TRBJ1-4,.,TGTGCCAGCAGTTTAGGCGTGGGAAAAGGTGAAAAACTGTTTTTT,CASSLGVGKGEKLFF
TRBV30,TRBD1,TRBJ1-2,.,TGTGCCTGGACAGGTCACAGGGGCCGGTATGGCTACACCTTC,CAWTGHRGRYGYTF
TRBV29-1,TRBD2,TRBJ2-7,.,TGCAGCGCAAAAGCGGGGGGGCTTTTCGAGCAGTACTTC,CSAKAGGLFEQYF
TRBV4-3,.,TRBJ1-1,.,TGCGCCAGCAGCCAAGGGGACCGCCAGAACACTGAAGCTTTCTTT,CASSQGDRQNTEAFF
TRBV11-1,.,TRBJ2-7,.,TGTGCCAGCAGCTCCCCCGGGAACTATTACGAGCAGTACTTC,CASSSPGNYYEQYF
TRBV6-1,TRBD2,TRBJ2-7,few,TGTGCCAGCAGTGAACTAGCGGGGGAATCCTACGAGCAGTACTTC,CASSELAGESYEQYF
TRBV6-5,TRBD1,TRBJ1-5,.,TGTGCCAGCAGCTGGACAGGGGATAGCAATCAGCCCCAGCATTTT,CASSWTGDSNQPQHF
TRBV6-8,.,TRBJ1-1,.,TGTGCCAGCAGTTACATTTTTCTGGTAGAGGACACTGAAGCTTTCTTT,CASSYIFLVEDTEAFF
TRBV14,.,TRBJ2-5,.,TGTGCCAGCAGCTTCTCGACGACCTCTGGAGAGACCCAGTACTTC,CASSFSTTSGETQYF
TRBV7-2,.,TRBJ1-1,.,TGTGCCAGCAGCTTAGCCCTCACAGGGACTGAAGCTTTCTTT,CASSLALTGTEAFF
TRBV14,.,TRBJ2-7,.,TGTGCCAGCAGCCAAGGACTATCCTACGAGCAGTACTTC,CASSQGLSYEQYF
TRBV30,TRBD2,TRBJ2-5,.,TGTGCCTGGACTAGCGGGAGTCAAGAGACCCAGTACTTC,CAWTSGSQETQYF
TRBV9,TRBD1,TRBJ1-2,.,TGTGCCAGCAGCCCAGACGGACAGGGCCGCTATGGCTACACCTTC,CASSPDGQGRYGYTF
TRBV28,.,TRBJ1-2,.,TGTGCCAGCAGTTTTGGACAGAACTATGGCTACACCTTC,CASSFGQNYGYTF
TRBV6-1,.,TRBJ2-7,.,TGTGCCGCTTTTGGGGGGCCCTGGTACGAGCAGTACTTC,CAAFGGPWYEQYF
TRBV5-1,.,TRBJ1-4,.,TGCGCCAGCAGCTTGGATTTGGGGGATGAAAAACTGTTTTTT,CASSLDLGDEKLFF
TRBV28,TRBD1,TRBJ2-7,.,TGTGCCAGCACGACAGGGCTCCACTCCTACGAGCAGTACTTC,CASTTGLHSYEQYF
TRBV5-4,.,TRBJ1-2,.,TGTGCCAGCACCAACCCTCCTAGGGACTATGGCTACACCTTC,CASTNPPRDYGYTF
TRBV30,.,TRBJ1-1,.,TGTGCCTGGAGGCCAGGGAGTGAAGCTTTCTTT,CAWRPGSEAFF
TRBV11-2,.,TRBJ2-1,.,TGTGCCAGCGGGGCGGCCTACAATGAGCAGTTCTTC,CASGAAYNEQFF
TRBV5-1,TRBD2,TRBJ2-1,.,TGCTCCTCATGTCTAGCGGGAATGAATGAGCAGTTCTTC,CSSCLAGMNEQFF
TRBV5-1,TRBD2,TRBJ2-1,once,TGCGCCAGCAACGCGGGGGACCCCTACAATGAGCAGTTCTTC,CASNAGDPYNEQFF
TRBV5-5,.,TRBJ2-1,once,TGTGCCAGCAGCTTAAGGGTACAGGGTAACAATGAGCAGTTCTTC,CASSLRVQGNNEQFF
TRBV5-6,.,TRBJ2-2,.,TGTGCCAGCAGCACGCTGGGGGTCCGGTCCGGGGAGCTGTTTTTT,CASSTLGVRSGELFF
TRBV9,.,TRBJ2-2,.,TGTGCCAGCAGCGTACTGGTGGGTGCCACCGGGGAGCTGTTTTTT,CASSVLVGATGELFF
TRBV28,TRBD1,TRBJ1-5,few,TGTGCCAGCAGTTCGGACAGGAGAAATCAGCCCCAGCATTTT,CASSSDRRNQPQHF
TRBV6-5,.,TRBJ2-7,few,TGTGCCAGCAGTTACTCTGGGTACCTCGAGCAGTACTTC,CASSYSGYLEQYF
TRBV19,.,TRBJ1-1,few,TGTGCCAGTAGTCTTGTTGGGATGAACACTGAAGCTTTCTTT,CASSLVGMNTEAFF
TRBV29-1,TRBD2,TRBJ2-1,.,TGCAGCGTTCTAGCGGGGGGATTCAATGAGCAGTTCTTC,CSVLAGGFNEQFF
TRBV20-1,.,TRBJ2-1,once,TGCAGTGCTAGAGGTGGGGGTGAGCAGTTCTTC,CSARGGGEQFF
TRBV5-1,.,TRBJ2-1,.,TGCGCCAGCAGCTCACGGACGGGCTCCTACAATGAGCAGTTCTTC,CASSSRTGSYNEQFF
TRBV11-1,.,TRBJ2-5,.,TGTGCCAGCAGCTTATTTCAGAAAGAGACCCAGTACTTC,CASSLFQKETQYF
TRBV27,TRBD2,TRBJ2-1,few,TGTGCCAGCAGTTTCAGACTAGCGGGAGGACTATACAATGAGCAGTTCTTC,CASSFRLAGGLYNEQFF
TRBV27,.,TRBJ2-3,.,TGTGCCAGCCTACCGCCGGGGCTAGCCCACACAGATACGCAGTATTTT,CASLPPGLAHTDTQYF
TRBV9,.,TRBJ2-2,.,TGTGCCAGCAGCGTAGTAGGTATCGGGGAGCTGTTTTTT,CASSVVGIGELFF
TRBV25-1,TRBD1,TRBJ2-3,.,TGTGCCAGCAGTGACGGGACAGCCAGCACAGATACGCAGTATTTT,CASSDGTASTDTQYF
TRBV6-1,TRBD2,TRBJ2-1,.,TGTGCCAGCAGTGAAGCAATTAGCGGGGCACCCTCCTACAATGAGCAGTTCTTC,CASSEAISGAPSYNEQFF
TRBV7-2,.,TRBJ2-2,.,TGTGCCAGCAGCTTAGGTCACGGGTACACCGGGGAGCTGTTTTTT,CASSLGHGYTGELFF
TRBV29-1,.,TRBJ2-3,.,TGCAGCGTTGGGAGGACGGTAATTTCAGATACGCAGTATTTT,CSVGRTVISDTQYF
TRBV27,TRBD1,TRBJ2-2,.,TGTGCCAGCAGTTTAGGGCCAGGGGGTTCCACCGGGGAGCTGTTTTTT,CASSLGPGGSTGELFF
TRBV27,TRBD1,TRBJ2-7,few,TGTGCCAGCAGTTCGGGACAGGGGGCCTACGAGCAGTACTTC,CASSSGQGAYEQYF
TRBV10-3,TRBD1,TRBJ2-7,.,TGTGCCATCAGTGAGGACAGGGTAGGCGAGCAGTACTTC,CAISEDRVGEQYF